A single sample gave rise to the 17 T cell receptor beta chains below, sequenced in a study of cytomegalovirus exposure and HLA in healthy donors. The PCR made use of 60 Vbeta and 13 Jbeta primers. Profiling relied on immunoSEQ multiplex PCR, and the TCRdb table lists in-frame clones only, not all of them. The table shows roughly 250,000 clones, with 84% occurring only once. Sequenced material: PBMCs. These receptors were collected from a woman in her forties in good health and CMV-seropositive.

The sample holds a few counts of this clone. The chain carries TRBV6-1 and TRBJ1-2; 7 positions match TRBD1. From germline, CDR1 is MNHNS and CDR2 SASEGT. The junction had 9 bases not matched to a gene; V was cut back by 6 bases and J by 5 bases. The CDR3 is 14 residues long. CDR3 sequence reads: CASSANRGPYGYTF. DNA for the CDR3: TGTGCCAGCAGCGCAAACAGGGGCCCTTATGGCTACACCTTC.

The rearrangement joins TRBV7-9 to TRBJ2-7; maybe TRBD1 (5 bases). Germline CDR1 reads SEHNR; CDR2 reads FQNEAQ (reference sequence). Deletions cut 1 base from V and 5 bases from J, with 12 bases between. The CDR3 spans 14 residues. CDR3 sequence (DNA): TGTGCCAGCAGCTTAGGGGCAGGGCTTCACGAGCAGTACTTC. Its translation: CASSLGAGLHEQYF.

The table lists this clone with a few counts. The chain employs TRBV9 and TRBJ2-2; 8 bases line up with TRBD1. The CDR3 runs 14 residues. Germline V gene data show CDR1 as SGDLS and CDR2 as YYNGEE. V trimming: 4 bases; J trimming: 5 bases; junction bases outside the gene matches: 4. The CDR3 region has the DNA TGTGCCAGCAGCCCCAGGGGGCTGACCGGGGAGCTGTTTTTT. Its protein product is CASSPRGLTGELFF.

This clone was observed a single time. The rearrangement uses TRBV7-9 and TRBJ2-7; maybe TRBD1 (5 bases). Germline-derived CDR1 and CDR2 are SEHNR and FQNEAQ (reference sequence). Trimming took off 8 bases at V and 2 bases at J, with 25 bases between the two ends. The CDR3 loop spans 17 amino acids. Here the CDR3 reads CASASLGRSGVAYEQYF. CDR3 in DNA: TGTGCCAGCGCCTCCTTGGGGCGTTCTGGGGTAGCCTACGAGCAGTACTTC. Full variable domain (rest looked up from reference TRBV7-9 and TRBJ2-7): DTGVSQNPRHKITKRGQNVTFRCDPISEHNRLYWYRQTLGQGPEFLTYFQNEAQLEKSRLLSDRFSAERPKGSFSTLEIQRTEQGDSAMYLCASASLGRSGVAYEQYFGPGTRLTVT.

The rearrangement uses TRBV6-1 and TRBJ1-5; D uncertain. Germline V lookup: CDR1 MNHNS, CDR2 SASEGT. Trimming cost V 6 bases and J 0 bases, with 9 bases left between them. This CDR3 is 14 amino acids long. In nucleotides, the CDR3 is TGTGCCAGCAGCTCGAGGTATAGCAATCAGCCCCAGCATTTT. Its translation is CASSSRYSNQPQHF.

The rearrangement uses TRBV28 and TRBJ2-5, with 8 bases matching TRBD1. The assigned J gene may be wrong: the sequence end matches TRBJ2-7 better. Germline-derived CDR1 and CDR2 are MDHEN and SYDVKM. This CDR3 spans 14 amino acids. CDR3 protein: CASSLGTGSYEQYF. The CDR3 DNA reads TGTGCCAGCAGTCTAGGGACAGGCTCCTACGAGCAGTACTTC.

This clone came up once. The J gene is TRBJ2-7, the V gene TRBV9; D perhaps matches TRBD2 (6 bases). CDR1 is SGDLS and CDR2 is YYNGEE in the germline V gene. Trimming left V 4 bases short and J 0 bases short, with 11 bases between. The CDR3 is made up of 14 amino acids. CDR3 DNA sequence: TGTGCCAGCAGCCCGCGGGGATCCTCCTACGAGCAGTACTTC. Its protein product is CASSPRGSSYEQYF.

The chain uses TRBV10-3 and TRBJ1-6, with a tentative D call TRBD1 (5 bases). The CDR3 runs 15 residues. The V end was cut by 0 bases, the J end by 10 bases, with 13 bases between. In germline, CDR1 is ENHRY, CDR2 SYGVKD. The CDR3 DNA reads TGTGCCATCAGTGAGTCAGACAGTTCGGAGTCACCCCTCCACTTT. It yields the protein CAISESDSSESPLHF.

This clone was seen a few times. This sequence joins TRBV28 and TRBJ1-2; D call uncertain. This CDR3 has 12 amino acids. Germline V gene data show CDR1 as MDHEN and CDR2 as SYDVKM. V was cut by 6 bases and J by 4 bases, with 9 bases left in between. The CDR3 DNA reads TGTGCCAGCAGATCCCAGTCCTATGGCTACACCTTC. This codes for CASRSQSYGYTF.

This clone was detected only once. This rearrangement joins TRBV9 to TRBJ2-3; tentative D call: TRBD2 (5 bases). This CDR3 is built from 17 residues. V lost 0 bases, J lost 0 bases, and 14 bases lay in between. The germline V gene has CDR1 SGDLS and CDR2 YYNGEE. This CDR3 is CASSVGGRGPSTDTQYF. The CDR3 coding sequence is TGTGCCAGCAGCGTAGGAGGGAGAGGACCTAGCACAGATACGCAGTATTTT.

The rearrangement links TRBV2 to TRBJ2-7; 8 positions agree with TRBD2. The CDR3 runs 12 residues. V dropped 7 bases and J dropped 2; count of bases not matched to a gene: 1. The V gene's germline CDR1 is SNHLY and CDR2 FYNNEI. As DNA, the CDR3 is TGTGCCAGCACGGGACTAGCCTACGAGCAGTACTTC. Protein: CASTGLAYEQYF. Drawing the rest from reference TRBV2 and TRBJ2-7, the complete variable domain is EPEVTQTPSHQVTQMGQEVILRCVPISNHLYFYWYRQILGQKVEFLVSFYNNEISEKSEIFDDQFSVERPDGSNFTLKIRSTKLEDSAMYFCASTGLAYEQYFGPGTRLTVT.

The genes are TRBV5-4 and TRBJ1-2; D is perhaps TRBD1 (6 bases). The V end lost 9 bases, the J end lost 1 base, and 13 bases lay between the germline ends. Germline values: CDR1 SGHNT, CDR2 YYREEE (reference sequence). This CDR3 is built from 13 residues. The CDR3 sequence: CATRTDFNYGYTF. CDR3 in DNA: TGTGCCACCCGGACAGATTTTAACTATGGCTACACCTTC.

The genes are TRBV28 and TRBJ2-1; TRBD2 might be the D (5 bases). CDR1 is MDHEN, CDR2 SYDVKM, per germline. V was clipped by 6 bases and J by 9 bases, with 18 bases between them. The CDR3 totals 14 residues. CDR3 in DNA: TGTGCCAGCAGCACCGGGCCCCGAGGGTTTGAGCAGTTCTTC. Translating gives CASSTGPRGFEQFF.

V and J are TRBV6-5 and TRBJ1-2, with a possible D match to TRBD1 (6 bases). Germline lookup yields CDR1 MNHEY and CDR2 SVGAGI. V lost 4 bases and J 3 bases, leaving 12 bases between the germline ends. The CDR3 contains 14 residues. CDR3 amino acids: CASSFGGADYGYTF. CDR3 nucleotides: TGTGCCAGCAGTTTTGGGGGCGCGGACTATGGCTACACCTTC.

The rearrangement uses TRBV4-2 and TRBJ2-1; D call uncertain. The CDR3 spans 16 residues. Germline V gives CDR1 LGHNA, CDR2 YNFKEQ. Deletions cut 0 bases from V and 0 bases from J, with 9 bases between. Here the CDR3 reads CASSQDVGFSYNEQFF. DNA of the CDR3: TGTGCCAGCAGCCAAGATGTCGGGTTCTCCTACAATGAGCAGTTCTTC.

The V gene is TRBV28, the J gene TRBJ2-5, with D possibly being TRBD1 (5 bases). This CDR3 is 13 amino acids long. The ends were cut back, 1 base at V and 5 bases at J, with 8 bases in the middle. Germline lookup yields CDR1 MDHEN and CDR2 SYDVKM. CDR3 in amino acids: CASSLSGFETQYF. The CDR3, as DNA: TGTGCCAGCAGTTTATCAGGGTTTGAGACCCAGTACTTC.

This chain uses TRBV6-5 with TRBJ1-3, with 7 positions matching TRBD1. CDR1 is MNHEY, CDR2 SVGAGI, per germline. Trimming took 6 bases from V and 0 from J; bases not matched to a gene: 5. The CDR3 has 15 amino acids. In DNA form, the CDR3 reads TGTGCCAGCAGACAGGACAGGACCTCTGGAAACACCATATATTTT. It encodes CASRQDRTSGNTIYF.